This T cell receptor beta chain was identified in a study of tumor and adjacent non-tumor tissue in lung cancer. Study information: Each sample yielded roughly 4.2 million productive TCRbeta reads on average.

A modified ARM-PCR protocol with three rounds of nested PCR amplified TCRbeta. TCRdb processed the multiplex PCR reads anew with MiXCR; each CDR3 protein has one entry. The sample holds 50,000 or so distinct CDR3 sequences, just under 75% seen once. RNA was extracted from bulk tissue without any cell sorting. Distant lung tissue was collected more than 3 cm away from the tumor edge. Newly diagnosed lung cancer patients had thoracic surgery in China, August–late 2014, without prior chemotherapy. For this clonotype: At one boundary the junction diverges from the germline segment, which might be a read error.

CDR3 length: 15 amino acids. V is TRBV12-3 or TRBV12-4 and J is TRBJ1-1, with D unresolved. What was sequenced was distant non-tumor lung tissue. This TCR derives from a woman aged 60 to 75 with non-small cell lung cancer. CDR3 sequence reads: CASIPQVGRSTEAFF. The CDR3 bases are TGTGCTAGCATCCCTCAGGTAGGTCGGAGCACTGAGGCTTTCTTT.